The text below deals with one T cell receptor beta chain. Sequenced by immunoSEQ multiplex PCR; TCRdb stores in-frame clones only, minus some. The table has under 450,000 clones, roughly 94% seen once. These data come from a study of shared T cell receptors in the human thymus. This CDR3 has 10 amino acids. CDR1 and CDR2 from the germline V gene are SQVTM and ANQGSEA. Deletions cut 5 bases from V and 5 bases from J, with 6 bases between. This chain connects TRBV29-1 to TRBJ1-1, with a weak D call TRBD1 (6 bases). Sequenced sample: thymocytes. The sequence came from a human donor. CDR3 sequence: CSVRGTEAFF. The CDR3 coding sequence is TGCAGCGTTAGGGGGACTGAAGCTTTCTTT.